A single sample is the source of the 23 T cell receptor beta chains below, sequenced in a study of Tregs in tolerant kidney transplant recipients. TCRdb's table, derived via immunoSEQ multiplex PCR, lists solely in-frame clones and lacks some. The sample data list around 33,000 clones. The input for sequencing was CD8+ T cells from blood, taken before the transplant. The origin of the receptors is a human donor who received a combined kidney and bone marrow transplant.

Note on this clone: Read sequence stops 3 residues before the CDR3 end, and the germline J gene provides the missing end. The rearrangement uses TRBV20-1 and TRBJ2-7, with a tentative D call TRBD2 (6 bases). Trimming removed 6 bases at V and 4 bases at J, with 13 bases between. Germline CDR1 is DFQATT and CDR2 is SNEGSKA (reference sequence). The CDR3 covers 12 residues. CDR3 loop: CSAPTGGYEQYF. The sequenced CDR3 bases are TGCAGTGCCCCGACCGGAGGGTACGAG.

The CDR3 sequence: CASSSGHNEQFF. The CDR3 bases that were read are TGTGCCAGCAGCTCAGGTCACAATGAG. The chain uses TRBV7-9 and TRBJ2-1; no reliable D call. The read finishes 3 residues shy of the CDR3 end, and the germline J gene is used to complete it. CDR1 SEHNR and CDR2 FQNEAQ come from the germline V gene (reference sequence). The CDR3 sequence is 12 residues long. V lost 4 bases to trimming and J lost 5 bases, with 6 bases between them.

CDR3 in amino acids: CASSHSLAPDTQYF. CDR3 DNA, as far as it was read: TGCGCCAGCAGCCACAGCCTAGCCCCAGATACG. The chain uses TRBV5-1 and TRBJ2-3, with a weak D call TRBD2 (5 bases). The sequence runs out 3 residues before the end of the CDR3; the remainder is reconstructed from the germline J gene. V was cut by 4 bases and J by 4 bases, with 13 bases left in between. The V gene's germline CDR1 is SGHRS and CDR2 YFSETQ. CDR3 length equals 14 residues.

Concerning this clone itself: Read sequence stops 3 residues before the CDR3 end, and the germline J gene provides the missing end. The chain links TRBV20-1 to TRBJ2-3, with 12 bases lining up with TRBD2. V lost 4 bases and J lost 2; bases outside the gene matches: 4. The CDR3 runs 15 residues. Germline-derived CDR1 and CDR2 are DFQATT and SNEGSKA (reference sequence). The CDR3 DNA, read in part, is TGCAGTGCTACCAGGACTAGCGGGACCACAGATACG. Translated: CSATRTSGTTDT. Given in full, the CDR3 is CSATRTSGTTDTQYF.

A word on this clone: The read comes to an end 3 residues before the CDR3 does, leaving the germline J gene to fill in the end. V gene TRBV20-1 combines with J gene TRBJ2-3; the match to TRBD2 covers 12 bases. Germline V gene data show CDR1 as DFQATT and CDR2 as SNEGSKA (reference sequence). Germline trimming cut 0 bases from V and 6 bases from J; bases unmatched to any gene: 7. The CDR3 is made up of 16 amino acids. CDR3: CSARDSSGRAGDTQYF. Incomplete CDR3 DNA: TGCAGTGCTAGAGATTCTAGCGGGAGGGCCGGCGATACG.

A remark on this clone: The sequence runs out 3 residues before the end of the CDR3; the remainder is reconstructed from the germline J gene. The rearrangement joins TRBV13 to TRBJ2-7; TRBD1 matches at 8 bases. Germline V lookup: CDR1 PRHDT, CDR2 FYEKMQ (reference sequence). CDR3 length: 15 amino acids. Trimming at V came to 1 base and at J to 3 bases, leaving 5 bases not matched to a gene. The CDR3 loop is CASSLAGTGVYEQYF. The CDR3 DNA, read in part, is TGTGCCAGCAGCTTAGCCGGGACAGGTGTCTACGAG. Based on the CDR3 plus reference TRBV13 and TRBJ2-7, the full variable domain is AAGVIQSPRHLIKEKRETATLKCYPIPRHDTVYWYQQGPGQDPQFLISFYEKMQSDKGSIPDRFSAQQFSDYHSELNMSSLELGDSALYFCASSLAGTGVYEQYFGPGTRLTVT.

For this clone: The read ends 3 residues shy of where the CDR3 ends; the end is completed using the germline J gene. The chain is built from TRBV20-1 and TRBJ2-3, with 7 bases lining up with TRBD2. Germline values: CDR1 DFQATT, CDR2 SNEGSKA (reference sequence). J gave up 2 bases and V 0 bases, and 11 bases lay outside the gene matches. The CDR3 contains 17 residues. CDR3 loop: CSARDSGKVRITDTQYF. The covered CDR3 bases are TGCAGTGCTAGAGACAGCGGGAAGGTCCGGATCACAGATACG.

Comments on this clone: The CDR3 end is not reached by the read, which stops 3 residues before it; the germline J gene fills it in. V is TRBV4-2 and J is TRBJ2-7, with 7 nucleotides matching TRBD2. Germline V gives CDR1 LGHNA, CDR2 YNFKEQ. The CDR3 extends over 15 amino acids. After removal of 4 bases from V and 0 bases from J, the junction contained 6 bases not matched to a gene. The CDR3 bases that were read are TGTGCCAGCAGCCCTTTCCTAGCGGCCTCCTACGAG. Its translation: CASSPFLAASYE. The full CDR3 protein is CASSPFLAASYEQYF.

Comment on this clone: The sequence runs out 3 residues before the end of the CDR3; the remainder is reconstructed from the germline J gene. The chain links TRBV16 to TRBJ1-2, with a possible D match to TRBD1 (5 bases). CDR3 length: 14 residues. Per the germline V gene, CDR1 is KGHSY and CDR2 is FQNENV. The ends were cut back, 7 bases at V and 6 bases at J, with 18 bases in the middle. The part of the CDR3 DNA that was read is TGTGCCAGCACCCGAGGGGTAGTACGCGATGGC. It specifies CASTRGVVRDG. The CDR3 in full is CASTRGVVRDGYTF. Together with reference TRBV16 and TRBJ1-2, the CDR3 gives the full variable domain: GEEVAQTPKHLVRGEGQKAKLYCAPIKGHSYVFWYQQVLKNEFKFLISFQNENVFDETGMPKERFSAKCLPNSPCSLEIQATKLEDSAVYFCASTRGVVRDGYTFGSGTRLTVV.

This clone is labeled large based on frequency. The read stops 3 residues short of the end of the CDR3; the missing end is completed from the germline J gene. V gene TRBV5-1 combines with J gene TRBJ1-4; no reliable D call. There are 13 residues in the CDR3. With 4 bases removed from V and 0 bases from J, the gap between germline ends came to 4 bases. CDR1 and CDR2 (germline): SGHRS, YFSETQ. The part of the CDR3 DNA that was read is TGCGCCAGCAGCATAACAACTAATGAAAAA. Protein sequence: CASSITTNEK. The whole CDR3 is CASSITTNEKLFF.

Notes on this clone: Sequencing ends 3 residues short of the CDR3 end; the germline J gene provides the rest. The chain couples TRBV7-3 to TRBJ2-3; a possible D gene is TRBD1 (6 bases). Trimming took 3 bases from V and 0 from J, leaving 7 bases between them. CDR3 length: 14 amino acids. The germline V gene has CDR1 SGHTA and CDR2 FQGTGA. CDR3 region: CASSFGQSTDTQYF. Partial CDR3 DNA: TGTGCCAGCAGCTTCGGACAGAGCACAGATACG.

A remark on this clone: The CDR3 end is not reached by the read, which stops 3 residues before it; the germline J gene fills it in. V gene TRBV20-1 combines with J gene TRBJ1-5; D remains unclear. CDR1 and CDR2 from the germline V gene are DFQATT and SNEGSKA (reference sequence). The CDR3 runs 14 residues. The CDR3 region is CSIPTGVGNQPQHF. The part of the CDR3 DNA that was read is TGCAGCATACCTACCGGCGTCGGGAATCAGCCC.

A word on this clone: The sequence runs out 3 residues before the end of the CDR3; the remainder is reconstructed from the germline J gene. J is TRBJ2-7 and V is TRBV19; D ambiguous. V lost 3 bases and J lost 0, with 9 bases in between. The germline V gene encodes CDR1 LNHDA and CDR2 SQIVND (reference sequence). The length of the CDR3 is 14 residues. The CDR3 bases that were read are TGTGCCAGTAGTATGTTCGTATACTCCTACGAG. Protein sequence: CASSMFVYSYE. The complete CDR3 sequence is CASSMFVYSYEQYF.

For this clone: The sequence runs out 3 residues before the end of the CDR3; the remainder is reconstructed from the germline J gene. The rearrangement links TRBV29-1 to TRBJ2-2; the D call may be TRBD1 or TRBD2 (7 bases each). Germline V gene data show CDR1 as SQVTM and CDR2 as ANQGSEA. The CDR3 spans 14 residues. V was cut by 7 bases and J by 7 bases, with 19 bases left in between. The sequenced CDR3 bases are TGCAGCGCCTACGACAGGGAGGGGATCGGGGAG. Protein sequence: CSAYDREGIGE. The entire CDR3 protein reads CSAYDREGIGELFF.

Worth noting for this clone: With the read ending 3 residues before the CDR3 end, the germline J gene is used to fill in that end. V usage is TRBV11-2 and J usage is TRBJ2-7, with D tentatively TRBD2 (6 bases). V was clipped by 9 bases and J by 2 bases, with 17 bases between them. The CDR3 is 14 residues long. Germline V CDR1 and CDR2: SGHAT, FQNNGV. The CDR3: CASGVAGRAYEQYF. CDR3 DNA, as far as it was read: TGTGCCAGTGGGGTCGCGGGAAGAGCCTACGAG.

As regards this clone: Read sequence stops 3 residues before the CDR3 end, and the germline J gene provides the missing end. The J gene is TRBJ2-1, the V gene TRBV20-1, with D unresolved. The germline V gene encodes CDR1 DFQATT and CDR2 SNEGSKA (reference sequence). This CDR3 is built from 12 residues. Trimming removed 5 bases at V and 8 bases at J, with 13 bases between. CDR3 region: CSAPMVSDEQFF. The sequenced part of the CDR3 DNA is TGCAGTGCTCCTATGGTCAGCGATGAG.

As concerns this clone: Read sequence stops 3 residues before the CDR3 end, and the germline J gene provides the missing end. The V gene is TRBV4-1, the J gene TRBJ2-7; 9 nucleotides align to TRBD2. Germline V gives CDR1 MGHRA, CDR2 YSYEKL. J was trimmed by 3 bases and V by 2 bases; bases with no gene match: 5. The CDR3 consists of 15 residues. The CDR3 here is CASSQRAGGYYEQYF. The CDR3 DNA, read in part, is TGCGCCAGCAGCCAAAGAGCGGGAGGATACTACGAG.

With regard to this clone: From the germline J gene comes the end of the CDR3, since the read stops 3 residues before it. The chain employs TRBV6-2 or TRBV6-3 and TRBJ2-7; D may match TRBD1 or TRBD2 (5 bases each). The ends were cut back, 8 bases at V and 2 bases at J, with 13 bases in the middle. The CDR3 extends over 13 amino acids. The germline V gene has CDR1 MNHEY and CDR2 SVGEGT. The sequenced CDR3 bases are TGTGCCAGCGGAGAGAGGGGCGCCTACGAG. Its translation: CASGERGAYE. The entire CDR3 protein reads CASGERGAYEQYF.

With respect to this clone: The read ends 3 residues before the CDR3 terminus; that terminus is restored from the germline J gene. The J gene is TRBJ1-1, the V gene TRBV6-2 or TRBV6-3; 8 nucleotides line up with TRBD1. Germline loops: CDR1 MNHEY, CDR2 SVGEGT. The ends lost 0 bases at V and 0 bases at J; junction bases unmatched: 6. CDR3 length: 17 residues. CDR3 bases read: TGTGCCAGCAGTTACTCGGGACAGGCTCCCTTGAACACTGAA. Encoded protein: CASSYSGQAPLNTE. In full, the CDR3 reads CASSYSGQAPLNTEAFF.

For this clone: Read data end 3 residues before the CDR3 end; the end is taken from the germline J gene. V gene TRBV7-2 combines with J gene TRBJ2-5; a weak D match, TRBD1 (5 bases). This CDR3 has 15 residues. Germline V gene lookup returns CDR1 SGHTA and CDR2 FQGNSA. Deletions cut 2 bases from V and 0 bases from J, with 10 bases between. CDR3 amino acids: CASSLSHRYQETQYF. The part of the CDR3 DNA that was read is TGTGCCAGCAGCTTATCCCACAGGTACCAAGAGACC.

Notes on this clone: The read halts 3 residues ahead of the CDR3 end, with the missing end drawn from the germline J gene. This rearrangement joins TRBV7-2 to TRBJ2-5; D is ambiguous. The CDR3 is 16 residues long. The V end lost 0 bases, the J end lost 5 bases, and 16 bases lay between the germline ends. CDR1 and CDR2 (germline): SGHTA, FQGNSA. Partial CDR3 DNA: TGTGCCAGCAGCTTAGCAGCGTCGTTAACTGGGGAGACC. Protein sequence: CASSLAASLTGET. In full, the CDR3 reads CASSLAASLTGETQYF.

Worth noting for this clone: Sequencing ends 3 residues short of the CDR3 end; the germline J gene provides the rest. V gene TRBV7-9 combines with J gene TRBJ2-1, with a weak D call TRBD2 (6 bases). The CDR3 length is 15 residues. Trimming removed 3 bases at V and 5 bases at J, with 14 bases between. Germline V gene lookup returns CDR1 SEHNR and CDR2 FQNEAQ (reference sequence). The covered CDR3 bases are TGTGCCAGCAGCTTTCCGGGACTCCTAGACAATGAG. Amino acids: CASSFPGLLDNE. The entire CDR3 protein is CASSFPGLLDNEQFF. Using reference TRBV7-9 and TRBJ2-1 for the parts outside the CDR3, the full variable domain is DTGVSQNPRHKITKRGQNVTFRCDPISEHNRLYWYRQTLGQGPEFLTYFQNEAQLEKSRLLSDRFSAERPKGSFSTLEIQRTEQGDSAMYLCASSFPGLLDNEQFFGPGTRLTVL.

On this clone: The read ends 3 residues before the CDR3 terminus; that terminus is restored from the germline J gene. This chain uses TRBV11-3 with TRBJ2-2; 8 nucleotides agree with TRBD1. V lost 6 bases and J lost 5; bases outside the gene matches: 5. The CDR3 sequence is 14 residues long. Germline V gene lookup returns CDR1 SGHNT and CDR2 YENEEA. The part of the CDR3 DNA that was read is TGTGCCAGCAGTCCCAGACAGGGGACCGGGGAG. Translated: CASSPRQGTGE. The complete CDR3 sequence is CASSPRQGTGELFF.